The T cell receptor (beta chain) described here comes from a study of shared T cell receptors in the human thymus. The repertoire was sequenced with immunoSEQ multiplex PCR; TCRdb's copy has only in-frame clones and lacks some. The repertoire holds 500,000 to 750,000 clones, roughly 90% seen once, with approximately 0.011% in the top ten. This clone turned up a few times. Germline CDR1 SGDLS, CDR2 YYNGEE. Trimming removed 4 bases from V and 6 bases from J; junction bases left unmatched: 7. This CDR3 spans 14 amino acids. These data also featured in a second study, about human thymus T cells. That investigation notes: Thymus tissue was removed during corrective cardiac surgery. Thymic and blood repertoires showed apparently biased V and J gene usage. Related research has reported that thymic repertoires overlap highly among unrelated individuals.

Sequencing was done on a sample of thymocytes. The receptor comes from a boy in the first two years of life with a congenital heart defect. The chain is built from TRBV9 and TRBJ2-1; 7 bases map to TRBD2. CDR3 protein: CASSTREEGNEQFF. CDR3 in DNA: TGTGCCAGCAGCACCCGGGAGGAGGGCAATGAGCAGTTCTTC.